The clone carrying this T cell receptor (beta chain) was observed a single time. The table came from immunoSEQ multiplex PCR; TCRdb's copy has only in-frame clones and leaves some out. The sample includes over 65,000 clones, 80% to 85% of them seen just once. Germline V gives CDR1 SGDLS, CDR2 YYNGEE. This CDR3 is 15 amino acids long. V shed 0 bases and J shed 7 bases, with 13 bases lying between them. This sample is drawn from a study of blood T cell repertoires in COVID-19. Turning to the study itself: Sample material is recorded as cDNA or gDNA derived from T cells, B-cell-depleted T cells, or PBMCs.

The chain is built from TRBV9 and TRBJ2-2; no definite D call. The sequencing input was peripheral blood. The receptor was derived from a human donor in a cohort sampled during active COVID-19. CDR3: CASSVVGVFDGELFF. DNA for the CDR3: TGTGCCAGCAGCGTAGTCGGTGTTTTCGACGGGGAGCTGTTTTTT.